The entry that follows covers one T cell receptor beta chain sequence. The protocol was immunoSEQ multiplex PCR, while the TCRdb copy is restricted to in-frame clones and leaves out a portion. Here the sample spans around 80,000 clones, roughly 94% being singletons. The data are from a study of T cell changes during pregnancy in multiple sclerosis. V shed 8 bases and J shed 1 base, with 17 bases lying between them. Germline values: CDR1 SGHAT, CDR2 FQNNGV. CDR3 length: 15 amino acids. This receptor was taken from a female donor with multiple sclerosis, enrolled in a pregnancy study. This specimen was peripheral blood, taken before pregnancy. The genes are TRBV11-2 and TRBJ2-5, with D tentatively TRBD2 (6 bases). In DNA, the CDR3 is TGTGCCAGCTGTCGTGGGACTTCCTCCCAAGAGACCCAGTACTTC. Translating gives CASCRGTSSQETQYF.